The 29 T cell receptor beta chains in this list originate from one sample, sequenced in a study of T cells in localized non-small cell lung cancer. The table came from immunoSEQ multiplex PCR; TCRdb's copy has only in-frame clones and leaves some out. The sample yields 39,000 or so clones, about 83% seen once. The sample consisted of PBMCs, taken before any cancer treatment. Source of these receptors: a man aged 35 to 69 with stage II lung adenocarcinoma.

This chain connects TRBV5-1 to TRBJ2-7; a weak D match, TRBD2 (6 bases). This CDR3 is built from 13 residues. Trimming shortened V by 0 bases and J by 8 bases, and 12 bases separated the two germline ends. Germline V lookup: CDR1 SGHRS, CDR2 YFSETQ. The DNA for the CDR3 is TGCGCCAGCAGCTTGGCCTCCGGACTACAGCAGTACTTC. This encodes CASSLASGLQQYF.

The chain employs TRBV5-6 and TRBJ2-3; 12 nucleotides match TRBD2. The germline CDR1 and CDR2 sequences are SGHDT and YYEEEE. There are 17 residues in the CDR3. J lost 4 bases, V lost 4 bases, and 10 bases had no gene match. The CDR3: CASSGQTSGRDSDTQYF. CDR3 bases: TGTGCCAGCAGCGGCCAGACTAGCGGGAGAGACTCAGATACGCAGTATTTT.

This chain uses TRBV7-2 with TRBJ2-5, with TRBD1 matching 9 bases. The CDR3 sequence is 14 residues long. J lost 5 bases, V lost 3 bases, and 4 bases had no gene match. Per the germline V gene, CDR1 is SGHTA and CDR2 is FQGNSA. CDR3 sequence reads: CASSFGTGLETQYF. CDR3 sequence (DNA): TGTGCCAGCAGCTTCGGGACAGGGTTGGAGACCCAGTACTTC.

DNA for the CDR3: TGTGCCAGCAGCCGTAGACTAGACAATGAGCAGTTCTTC. Protein: CASSRRLDNEQFF. The V and J genes are TRBV11-2 and TRBJ2-1; tentatively, D is TRBD2 (6 bases). From germline, CDR1 is SGHAT and CDR2 FQNNGV. V shed 5 bases and J shed 5 bases, with 10 bases lying between them. The CDR3 extends over 13 amino acids.

The chain combines TRBV28 with TRBJ1-2, with D maybe TRBD1 (6 bases). Between the trimmed V and J ends, which lost 1 base and 1 base, there was a span of 7 bases. The CDR3 is made up of 14 amino acids. Germline CDR1 MDHEN, CDR2 SYDVKM. CDR3 protein: CASSLYRDNYGYTF. CDR3 DNA: TGTGCCAGCAGTTTATACAGGGATAACTATGGCTACACCTTC.

This clone came up once. J is TRBJ1-2 and V is TRBV28; 7 bases agree with TRBD1. The CDR3 covers 14 residues. The V and J ends lost 6 bases and 5 bases, in that order; junction bases with no gene match: 9. CDR1 and CDR2 from the germline V gene are MDHEN and SYDVKM. Here the CDR3 reads CASSVGTAVYGYTF. The CDR3 nucleotides read TGTGCCAGCAGCGTGGGGACAGCCGTTTATGGCTACACCTTC.

The gene calls are TRBV7-2 and TRBJ2-5; TRBD1 aligns across 7 bases. The CDR3 runs 13 residues. The ends lost 5 bases at V and 2 bases at J; junction bases unmatched: 2. In germline, CDR1 is SGHTA, CDR2 FQGNSA. CDR3 bases: TGTGCCAGCAGCGGACAGGTACAAGAGACCCAGTACTTC. This encodes CASSGQVQETQYF.

The chain joins TRBV2 to TRBJ2-7; D unclear. This CDR3 is built from 13 residues. From germline, CDR1 is SNHLY and CDR2 FYNNEI. The V gene lost 10 bases and the J gene lost 1 base, with 14 bases spanning the gap. The DNA of the CDR3 is TGTGCCACGATCTCCCCAGGATCCTACGAGCAGTACTTC. This translates into CATISPGSYEQYF.

The V and J genes are TRBV11-1 and TRBJ2-2; D is undetermined. The CDR3 has 14 residues. Trimming cost V 1 base and J 3 bases, with 6 bases left between them. Germline CDR1 is SGHAT and CDR2 is FQDESV (reference sequence). CDR3 residues: CASSLDRHTGELFF. CDR3 sequence (DNA): TGTGCCAGCAGCTTAGACAGACACACCGGGGAGCTGTTTTTT.

This clone occurred once. An end of the junction differs from the germline gene, which may be a read error. V usage is TRBV2 and J usage is TRBJ2-5, with 8 bases matching TRBD2. This CDR3 is 13 amino acids long. Germline values: CDR1 SNHLY, CDR2 FYNNEI. This CDR3 is CASSPLSGGTEYF. The CDR3 DNA follows: TGTGCCAGCAGCCCTCTCTCGGGGGGGACCGAGTACTTC.

This chain uses TRBV5-1 with TRBJ1-3, with D uncertain. Trimming pared 4 bases from V and 0 bases from J, leaving 8 bases between. The CDR3 is 14 residues long. In germline, CDR1 is SGHRS, CDR2 YFSETQ. CDR3 in DNA: TGCGCCAGCAGCCCGGAGTACTCTGGAAACACCATATATTTT. This gives the protein CASSPEYSGNTIYF.

This clone was counted only a few times. Written as DNA, the CDR3 is TGTGCCAGCAGACGGAACAGGGGGACCGGGGAGCTGTTTTTT. Residues: CASRRNRGTGELFF. The chain uses TRBV11-2 and TRBJ2-2; TRBD1 agrees at 8 bases. The CDR3 runs to 14 residues. In germline, CDR1 is SGHAT, CDR2 FQNNGV. J was trimmed by 5 bases and V by 6 bases; bases with no gene match: 5. Full variable domain (missing parts from reference TRBV11-2 and TRBJ2-2): EAGVAQSPRYKIIEKRQSVAFWCNPISGHATLYWYQQILGQGPKLLIQFQNNGVVDDSQLPKDRFSAERLKGVDSTLKIQPAKLEDSAVYLCASRRNRGTGELFFGEGSRLTVL.

The V and J genes are TRBV5-6 and TRBJ1-4, with 9 bases identical to TRBD1. The CDR3 has 15 residues. CDR1 SGHDT and CDR2 YYEEEE come from the germline V gene. After removal of 3 bases from V and 8 bases from J, the junction contained 8 bases not matched to a gene. CDR3 in DNA: TGTGCCAGCAGCTCCACAGGGGGCGAAAGGGAAAAACTGTTTTTT. This encodes CASSSTGGEREKLFF.

The rearrangement uses TRBV4-3 and TRBJ2-1; D is possibly TRBD2 (5 bases). Germline values: CDR1 LGHNA, CDR2 YSLEER. This CDR3 spans 16 amino acids. Trimming shortened V by 1 base and J by 2 bases, and 12 bases separated the two germline ends. The CDR3 reads CASSQGTERPYNEQFF. The CDR3 DNA is TGCGCCAGCAGCCAAGGGACCGAGCGGCCCTACAATGAGCAGTTCTTC.

The CDR3 sequence: CASSRTDRNEKLFF. For the CDR3, the DNA is TGCGCCAGCAGCAGGACTGATAGGAATGAAAAACTGTTTTTT. The J gene is TRBJ1-4, the V gene TRBV5-1, with unresolved D. Germline V lookup: CDR1 SGHRS, CDR2 YFSETQ. Between the trimmed V and J ends, which lost 4 bases and 5 bases, there was a span of 12 bases. The CDR3 sequence is 14 residues long. Drawing the rest from reference TRBV5-1 and TRBJ1-4, the complete variable domain is KAGVTQTPRYLIKTRGQQVTLSCSPISGHRSVSWYQQTPGQGLQFLFEYFSETQRNKGNFPGRFSGRQFSNSRSEMNVSTLELGDSALYLCASSRTDRNEKLFFGSGTQLSVL.

The gene calls are TRBV7-8 and TRBJ1-1; D is undetermined. Germline CDR1 reads SGHVS; CDR2 reads FQNEAQ. The CDR3 is made up of 14 amino acids. V lost 1 base, J lost 5 bases, and 11 bases lay in between. The CDR3 is CASSLVETSTEAFF. CDR3 bases: TGTGCCAGCAGCTTAGTTGAGACATCAACTGAAGCTTTCTTT.

The chain links TRBV4-1 to TRBJ1-2; TRBD1 is a possible D gene (5 bases). V dropped 3 bases and J dropped 4 bases, with 15 bases sitting between them. The germline gives CDR1 MGHRA, CDR2 YSYEKL. The CDR3 extends over 15 amino acids. The CDR3 here is CASSHRQSGSYGYTF. For the CDR3, the DNA is TGCGCCAGCAGCCACCGACAGTCGGGGAGCTATGGCTACACCTTC.

This chain connects TRBV6-1 to TRBJ1-5; D is unresolved. The CDR3 has 14 residues. Trimming stripped 7 bases from V and 1 base from J, with 11 bases between. CDR1 and CDR2 (germline): MNHNS, SASEGT. The CDR3 loop is CASTLDRSNQPQHF. The CDR3 DNA sequence: TGTGCCAGCACCCTAGATAGGAGCAATCAGCCCCAGCATTTT.

In DNA, the CDR3 is TGTGCCAGCAGCTTATTTGGGAATGAAAAACTGTTTTTT. It codes for CASSLFGNEKLFF. V and J are TRBV7-2 and TRBJ1-4; D not certain. The V gene lost 2 bases and the J gene lost 5 bases, with 6 bases spanning the gap. The germline V gene encodes CDR1 SGHTA and CDR2 FQGNSA. This CDR3 is built from 13 residues.

In the case of this clone: Other DNA sequences within the sample encode an identical CDR3. This CDR3 is CASSLDTNNYGYTF. CDR3 DNA: TGTGCCAGCAGCTTGGACACGAACAACTATGGCTACACCTTC. The J gene is TRBJ1-2, the V gene TRBV7-2; perhaps TRBD1 as D (5 bases). The CDR3 length is 14 residues. Trimming took off 3 bases at V and 2 bases at J, with 10 bases between the two ends. Germline values: CDR1 SGHTA, CDR2 FQGNSA.

This chain joins TRBV9 and TRBJ2-5; a possible D gene is TRBD1 (5 bases). The germline gives CDR1 SGDLS, CDR2 YYNGEE. This CDR3 region has 15 residues. Trimming took off 0 bases at V and 5 bases at J, with 14 bases between the two ends. CDR3 nucleotide sequence: TGTGCCAGCAGCGTAGTAGGGGCCCCTATGGAGACCCAGTACTTC. Encoded protein: CASSVVGAPMETQYF. The variable domain in full, with the rest retrieved from reference TRBV9 and TRBJ2-5, is DSGVTQTPKHLITATGQRVTLRCSPRSGDLSVYWYQQSLDQGLQFLIQYYNGEERAKGNILERFSAQQFPDLHSELNLSSLELGDSALYFCASSVVGAPMETQYFGPGTRLLVL.

The genes are TRBV11-3 and TRBJ1-5; D is perhaps TRBD1 (5 bases). CDR1 and CDR2 (germline): SGHNT, YENEEA. This CDR3 is built from 13 residues. Deletions cut 7 bases from V and 2 bases from J, with 9 bases between. CDR3 nucleotide sequence: TGTGCCAGCAAGGGACCGGGCAATCAGCCCCAGCATTTT. Protein product: CASKGPGNQPQHF.

The chain carries TRBV9 and TRBJ2-1, with 9 bases fitting TRBD2. V shed 4 bases, J shed 6 bases, and the junction held 8 bases outside the gene matches. Per germline, CDR1 SGDLS and CDR2 YYNGEE. The CDR3 is made up of 15 amino acids. CDR3 coding DNA: TGTGCCAGCAGCCCTTATAGCGGGAGTCCCAATGAGCAGTTCTTC. This codes for CASSPYSGSPNEQFF.

The V gene is TRBV7-6, the J gene TRBJ1-2, with 7 bases lining up with TRBD1. Losses at the gene ends were 2 bases for V and 2 bases for J; bases not matched to a gene: 26. The CDR3 is 22 residues long. Germline V gene sequence: CDR1 SGHVS, CDR2 FNYEAQ. The CDR3 here is CASSLYPPRRVLSTGQNYGYTF. DNA of the CDR3: TGTGCCAGCAGCTTATACCCCCCTCGTCGGGTATTATCCACGGGACAGAACTATGGCTACACCTTC.

The genes are TRBV6-5 and TRBJ1-2; D is uncertain. This CDR3 has 12 residues. The V gene lost 0 bases and the J gene lost 10 bases, with 9 bases spanning the gap. In germline, CDR1 is MNHEY, CDR2 SVGAGI. This CDR3 reads CASSYSRHVYTF. The CDR3 DNA is TGTGCCAGCAGTTACTCACGACACGTCTACACCTTC.

The rearrangement joins TRBV5-1 to TRBJ2-3; D uncertain. The ends were cut back, 1 base at V and 5 bases at J, with 5 bases in the middle. Germline V gene sequence: CDR1 SGHRS, CDR2 YFSETQ. The CDR3 runs 12 residues. The CDR3 DNA follows: TGCGCCAGCAGCTTGAGTCAAGATACGCAGTATTTT. The encoded protein is CASSLSQDTQYF.

V gene TRBV27 combines with J gene TRBJ1-5, with D hard to call. Per germline, CDR1 MNHEY and CDR2 SMNVEV (reference sequence). This CDR3 contains 13 residues. V gave up 3 bases and J gave up 6 bases, with 9 bases separating them. CDR3 sequence (DNA): TGTGCCAGCAGTTTTGGGAAGGGTCAGCCCCAGCATTTT. Translated, it gives CASSFGKGQPQHF.

The chain joins TRBV27 to TRBJ1-2; TRBD1 is a possible D gene (6 bases). Germline V lookup: CDR1 MNHEY, CDR2 SMNVEV (reference sequence). Trimming shortened V by 3 bases and J by 2 bases, and 10 bases separated the two germline ends. There are 14 residues in the CDR3. DNA of the CDR3: TGTGCCAGCAGTTTCCTCGGGGGCAACTATGGCTACACCTTC. Its protein is CASSFLGGNYGYTF.

The rearrangement joins TRBV19 to TRBJ2-7; tentative D call: TRBD1 (6 bases). The V and J ends lost 4 bases and 6 bases respectively, with 16 bases between them. Germline V gene data show CDR1 as LNHDA and CDR2 as SQIVND (reference sequence). The CDR3 sequence is 14 residues long. CDR3 DNA: TGTGCCAGTAGTAAGACAGGACGCCGGTCCGAGCAGTACTTC. It specifies CASSKTGRRSEQYF.